This T cell receptor (beta chain) was captured by sequencing in a study of blood T cell repertoires in COVID-19. Whole-study context: Sources were T cells, B-cell-depleted T cells, or PBMCs; the material itself was cDNA or gDNA.

In assigning cohorts, the study relied on participant-reported clinical history. In Cohort 3, a recovered donor had either two negative PCRs, clearance, or symptom resolution. Germline V CDR1 and CDR2: MNHEY, SMNVEV (reference sequence). The junction had 7 bases not matched to a gene; V was cut back by 11 bases and J by 0 bases. CDR3 length: 14 amino acids. Per the study methods: Using reference gene primer amplification, nucleated cell counts were estimated. Libraries were prepared by immunoSEQ multiplex PCR; TCRdb keeps only in-frame clonotypes and omits some of them. The D gene and trimming were derived from the DNA, and the V and J assignments and clone size from that table. The table lists fewer than 200,000 clones, less than 85% of them singletons. In this sample, this clone turned up once.

This receptor was obtained from a man aged 55 to 69 who had recovered from COVID-19. The sample was PBMCs or T cells enriched from blood (not recorded which). This chain joins TRBV27 and TRBJ2-3; 8 nucleotides align to TRBD2. DNA for the CDR3: TGTGCCTCCGGGGCTAGCGGGAGCACAGATACGCAGTATTTT. This encodes CASGASGSTDTQYF.